These 29 T cell receptor beta chains came from one sample sequenced in a study of blood T cell repertoires in COVID-19. Produced via immunoSEQ multiplex PCR; TCRdb's table is partial and in-frame only. The sample has 250,000 to 350,000 clones; roughly nine tenths are singletons. The sample taken for sequencing was PBMCs or T cells enriched from blood (not recorded which). The source is a man in his fifties or sixties who had recovered from COVID-19.

The chain employs TRBV29-1 and TRBJ1-2; D remains unclear. Trimming took 5 bases from V and 5 from J, leaving 15 bases between them. The CDR3 runs 13 residues. Germline-derived CDR1 and CDR2 are SQVTM and ANQGSEA. The chain's CDR3 is CSVFLREAYGYTF. As DNA, the CDR3 is TGCAGCGTTTTTCTTCGGGAGGCTTATGGCTACACCTTC.

The chain joins TRBV11-2 to TRBJ2-5; D possibly corresponds to TRBD1 (6 bases). V was shortened by 5 bases and J by 2 bases, with 15 bases between the two germline ends. From germline, CDR1 is SGHAT and CDR2 FQNNGV. This CDR3 region has 15 residues. CDR3 sequence reads: CASSGEGTIQETQYF. The CDR3 DNA follows: TGTGCCAGCAGCGGCGAGGGGACAATACAAGAGACCCAGTACTTC.

This clone was seen once. The chain joins TRBV7-6 to TRBJ2-3, with 7 bases matching TRBD2. Trimming cost V 7 bases and J 9 bases; bases outside gene matches: 16. Germline V gives CDR1 SGHVS, CDR2 FNYEAQ. The CDR3 has 15 amino acids. CDR3 in amino acids: CASTESGGSGWTQYF. Here the CDR3 DNA reads TGTGCCAGCACCGAGTCGGGGGGTTCGGGGTGGACGCAGTATTTT.

This clone was counted a few times. V and J are TRBV7-9 and TRBJ2-7; 9 bases agree with TRBD2. The germline V gene has CDR1 SEHNR and CDR2 FQNEAQ (reference sequence). The CDR3 sequence is 16 residues long. J gave up 2 bases and V 4 bases, and 9 bases lay outside the gene matches. Here the CDR3 reads CASSSTTSGMTYEQYF. The CDR3 DNA reads TGTGCCAGCAGCTCTACGACTAGCGGTATGACCTACGAGCAGTACTTC.

This chain joins TRBV6-5 and TRBJ1-1; 7 bases are a match to TRBD1. The CDR3 covers 14 residues. Trimming removed 4 bases from V and 6 bases from J; junction bases left unmatched: 8. Germline V CDR1 and CDR2: MNHEY, SVGAGI. CDR3 sequence reads: CASSLTGPWAEAFF. CDR3 bases: TGTGCCAGCAGTTTGACAGGGCCATGGGCTGAAGCTTTCTTT.

The J gene is TRBJ1-5, the V gene TRBV28; a weak D match, TRBD1 (6 bases). Per the germline V gene, CDR1 is MDHEN and CDR2 is SYDVKM. The CDR3 is 15 residues long. V was clipped by 5 bases and J by 6 bases, with 17 bases between them. The CDR3 loop is CASSPRQADRQPQHF. In DNA, the CDR3 is TGTGCCAGCAGTCCCCGACAGGCAGACCGTCAGCCCCAGCATTTT.

As DNA, the CDR3 is TGTGCCTGGGCTCCGGACAGGGGACTCCGCTCCTACGAGCAGTACTTC. It translates to CAWAPDRGLRSYEQYF. The J gene is TRBJ2-7, the V gene TRBV30, with 9 bases that match TRBD1. Germline-derived CDR1 and CDR2 are GTSNPN and SVGIG (reference sequence). CDR3 length: 16 residues. Trimming took 5 bases from V and 0 from J; bases not matched to a gene: 11.

The rearrangement uses TRBV19 and TRBJ1-3; 8 bases line up with TRBD1. With 6 bases clipped from V and 6 bases from J, the junction kept 7 bases outside the gene matches. The CDR3 loop spans 14 amino acids. The germline gives CDR1 LNHDA, CDR2 SQIVND (reference sequence). The CDR3 nucleotides are TGTGCCAGTAGCAGACAGGGGACGGTAAACACCATATATTTT. This gives the protein CASSRQGTVNTIYF.

V usage is TRBV2 and J usage is TRBJ2-3; possible D gene TRBD1, 5 bases. The CDR3 loop spans 16 amino acids. Per the germline V gene, CDR1 is SNHLY and CDR2 is FYNNEI. Trimming stripped 2 bases from V and 3 bases from J, with 15 bases between. In nucleotides, the CDR3 is TGTGCCAGCAGTGAAAGGGCTAGGGGAACTACAGATACGCAGTATTTT. Translation: CASSERARGTTDTQYF. Full variable domain (outside the CDR3, taken from reference TRBV2 and TRBJ2-3): EPEVTQTPSHQVTQMGQEVILRCVPISNHLYFYWYRQILGQKVEFLVSFYNNEISEKSEIFDDQFSVERPDGSNFTLKIRSTKLEDSAMYFCASSERARGTTDTQYFGPGTRLTVL.

CDR3 coding DNA: TGTGCCAGCAGCGTGAACAGCGGGGACTATGGCTACACCTTC. Its protein product is CASSVNSGDYGYTF. V is TRBV9 and J is TRBJ1-2; D gene uncertain. This CDR3 is 14 amino acids long. Germline-derived CDR1 and CDR2 are SGDLS and YYNGEE. Trimming stripped 2 bases from V and 3 bases from J, with 11 bases between.

This rearrangement joins TRBV30 to TRBJ2-5; possibly TRBD2 for D (5 bases). This CDR3 spans 13 amino acids. The V and J ends lost 0 bases and 7 bases respectively, with 12 bases between them. Germline loops: CDR1 GTSNPN, CDR2 SVGIG (reference sequence). CDR3 nucleotides: TGTGCCTGGAGTGTCAACGCACGGGGGACCCAGTACTTC. This translates into CAWSVNARGTQYF.

V gene TRBV7-9 combines with J gene TRBJ2-5; a weak D match, TRBD2 (5 bases). The CDR3 is 13 amino acids. Germline lookup yields CDR1 SEHNR and CDR2 FQNEAQ (reference sequence). Trimming removed 4 bases from V and 5 bases from J, with 11 bases in between. CDR3 bases: TGTGCCAGCAGCTCGAGGGTTAGGGAGACCCAGTACTTC. The encoded protein is CASSSRVRETQYF. Combining the CDR3 with reference TRBV7-9 and TRBJ2-5 gives the whole variable domain DTGVSQNPRHKITKRGQNVTFRCDPISEHNRLYWYRQTLGQGPEFLTYFQNEAQLEKSRLLSDRFSAERPKGSFSTLEIQRTEQGDSAMYLCASSSRVRETQYFGPGTRLLVL.

V and J are TRBV5-4 and TRBJ2-7, with 8 bases aligning to TRBD2. Germline-derived CDR1 and CDR2 are SGHNT and YYREEE (reference sequence). V trimming: 0 bases; J trimming: 0 bases; junction bases outside the gene matches: 2. There are 15 residues in the CDR3. The CDR3 sequence is CASSLGGGSSYEQYF. CDR3 nucleotide sequence: TGTGCCAGCAGCTTGGGCGGGGGGTCCTCCTACGAGCAGTACTTC. Variable domain in full (rest from reference TRBV5-4 and TRBJ2-7): ETGVTQSPTHLIKTRGQQVTLRCSSQSGHNTVSWYQQALGQGPQFIFQYYREEENGRGNFPPRFSGLQFPNYSSELNVNALELDDSALYLCASSLGGGSSYEQYFGPGTRLTVT.

The rearrangement joins TRBV6-5 to TRBJ1-2, with TRBD1 as a possible D gene (6 bases). CDR3 length equals 13 residues. Trimming pared 8 bases from V and 0 bases from J, leaving 10 bases between. CDR1 MNHEY and CDR2 SVGAGI come from the germline V gene. CDR3 residues: CASGGGPNYGYTF. CDR3 DNA sequence: TGTGCCAGCGGGGGGGGCCCTAACTATGGCTACACCTTC.

CDR3 sequence: CASKNGQGISEAFF. DNA of the CDR3: TGTGCCAGCAAAAATGGGCAGGGGATTTCTGAAGCTTTCTTT. This rearrangement joins TRBV6-5 to TRBJ1-1, with D possibly matching TRBD1 (6 bases). V was shortened by 7 bases and J by 6 bases, with 18 bases between the two germline ends. The germline gives CDR1 MNHEY, CDR2 SVGAGI. This CDR3 comprises 14 residues.

The chain joins TRBV5-4 to TRBJ2-3, with TRBD2 matching 8 bases. Per the germline V gene, CDR1 is SGHNT and CDR2 is YYREEE (reference sequence). Trimming at V came to 1 base and at J to 5 bases, leaving 6 bases not matched to a gene. CDR3 length: 15 amino acids. Here the CDR3 DNA reads TGTGCCAGCAGCTTGAGCGGGAGTGTGGTAGATACGCAGTATTTT. Amino acid sequence: CASSLSGSVVDTQYF.

This sequence joins TRBV25-1 and TRBJ2-7, with D possibly TRBD1 on 6 matching bases. CDR1 and CDR2 (germline): MGHDK, SYGVNS. The CDR3 consists of 12 residues. V lost 5 bases to trimming and J lost 5 bases, with 10 bases between them. CDR3 region: CASSKNRDEQYF. The CDR3 DNA reads TGTGCCAGCAGTAAAAACAGGGACGAGCAGTACTTC.

The chain uses TRBV6-6 and TRBJ2-2, with 12 bases fitting TRBD1. Germline V CDR1 and CDR2: MNHNY, SVGAGI (reference sequence). The CDR3 runs 15 residues. J gave up 6 bases and V 4 bases, and 3 bases lay outside the gene matches. CDR3 residues: CASSWGQGAPGELFF. The CDR3 DNA reads as TGTGCCAGCAGTTGGGGACAGGGGGCACCCGGGGAGCTGTTTTTT.

The chain links TRBV18 to TRBJ1-2; 8 bases are a match to TRBD1. V was pared by 4 bases and J by 6 bases, with 7 bases of the junction left unmatched. This CDR3 spans 14 amino acids. Germline loops: CDR1 KGHSH, CDR2 LQKENI. CDR3 nucleotide sequence: TGTGCCAGCTCACTCCGGCAGGGACAGGATGGCTACACCTTC. It translates to CASSLRQGQDGYTF.

V usage is TRBV30 and J usage is TRBJ1-5; 10 bases are shared with TRBD1. The J segment lost 6 bases and the V segment lost 4 bases, leaving 9 bases of the junction unmatched. CDR1 and CDR2 (germline): GTSNPN, SVGIG (reference sequence). CDR3 length equals 15 residues. The CDR3 spells CAWNPGQGLGQPQHF. The CDR3 nucleotides are TGTGCCTGGAACCCGGGACAGGGGTTAGGTCAGCCCCAGCATTTT.

This chain uses TRBV5-5 with TRBJ2-3; D is perhaps TRBD2 (5 bases). This CDR3 is 15 amino acids long. The germline gives CDR1 SGHKS, CDR2 YYEKEE (reference sequence). The V end lost 4 bases, the J end lost 0 bases, and 12 bases lay between the germline ends. The CDR3 nucleotides are TGTGCCAGCAGCCTAACGGGAACTAGCACAGATACGCAGTATTTT. It translates to CASSLTGTSTDTQYF.

This clone turned up a few times. The rearrangement links TRBV4-2 to TRBJ1-6; TRBD1 matches at 9 bases. The CDR3 spans 15 residues. CDR1 is LGHNA and CDR2 is YNFKEQ in the germline V gene. V shed 0 bases, J shed 10 bases, and the junction held 4 bases outside the gene matches. CDR3 in amino acids: CASSQDRTGVSPLHF. The CDR3 bases are TGTGCCAGCAGCCAAGATAGGACAGGGGTATCACCCCTCCACTTT.

The chain is built from TRBV4-1 and TRBJ2-7; D possibly corresponds to TRBD1 (6 bases). The V end lost 0 bases, the J end lost 3 bases, and 9 bases lay between the germline ends. The germline V gene has CDR1 MGHRA and CDR2 YSYEKL. This CDR3 region has 14 residues. CDR3 coding DNA: TGCGCCAGCAGCCAAGATCAAGGGGGCTACGAGCAGTACTTC. Translating it yields CASSQDQGGYEQYF.

V is TRBV5-6 and J is TRBJ1-1; perhaps TRBD1 as D (5 bases). In germline, CDR1 is SGHDT, CDR2 YYEEEE. Trimming took off 3 bases at V and 11 bases at J, with 11 bases between the two ends. The CDR3 runs 11 residues. Written as DNA, the CDR3 is TGTGCCAGCAGCTGGGGGGGTTACGCTTTCTTT. Translating it yields CASSWGGYAFF.

The V and J genes are TRBV18 and TRBJ1-2, with a weak D call TRBD1 (5 bases). CDR1 KGHSH and CDR2 LQKENI come from the germline V gene. V was clipped by 1 base and J by 4 bases, with 16 bases between them. This CDR3 region has 16 residues. CDR3 sequence (DNA): TGTGCCAGCTCACCACGGGGGGGACCCGGGCGCTATGGCTACACCTTC. It translates to CASSPRGGPGRYGYTF.

This clone was counted only a few times. V usage is TRBV5-1 and J usage is TRBJ2-7; maybe TRBD1 (6 bases). Trimming took off 2 bases at V and 5 bases at J, with 14 bases between the two ends. The CDR3 runs 14 residues. Germline V CDR1 and CDR2: SGHRS, YFSETQ. CDR3 in amino acids: CASSFSGAQDEQYF. In DNA form, the CDR3 reads TGCGCCAGCAGCTTTTCAGGGGCGCAAGACGAGCAGTACTTC.

The chain uses TRBV7-9 and TRBJ2-3, with D hard to call. V was cut by 5 bases and J by 0 bases, with 18 bases left in between. CDR1 is SEHNR and CDR2 is FQNEAQ in the germline V gene (reference sequence). The CDR3 has 17 amino acids. CDR3: CASSLGDAARSTDTQYF. Here the CDR3 DNA reads TGTGCCAGCAGCCTAGGTGACGCGGCTAGGAGCACAGATACGCAGTATTTT. The complete variable domain, with remaining parts taken from reference TRBV7-9 and TRBJ2-3, reads DTGVSQNPRHKITKRGQNVTFRCDPISEHNRLYWYRQTLGQGPEFLTYFQNEAQLEKSRLLSDRFSAERPKGSFSTLEIQRTEQGDSAMYLCASSLGDAARSTDTQYFGPGTRLTVL.

The V call is TRBV6-1, the J call TRBJ2-1; D is undetermined. Germline loops: CDR1 MNHNS, CDR2 SASEGT. The V end was cut by 3 bases, the J end by 7 bases, with 13 bases between. The CDR3 runs 14 residues. CDR3 coding DNA: TGTGCCAGCAGTGATGGTTTTGGCCCAAATGAGCAGTTCTTC. Protein sequence: CASSDGFGPNEQFF.

The chain is built from TRBV19 and TRBJ2-5; 12 bases map to TRBD2. CDR1 is LNHDA, CDR2 SQIVND, per germline (reference sequence). The CDR3 sequence is 15 residues long. V trimming: 5 bases; J trimming: 1 base; junction bases outside the gene matches: 2. CDR3 sequence (DNA): TGTGCCAGTAGTTGGACTAGCGGGGTCCAAGAGACCCAGTACTTC. Its protein product is CASSWTSGVQETQYF.